This T cell receptor (beta chain) was sequenced for a study of cytomegalovirus exposure and HLA in healthy donors. Study as a whole: In terms of ancestry, the Caucasian-associated cluster contained around 79% of the approximately 400 genotyped donors. General observations from the study: There were fewer than 200 TCR beta chains listed as cytomegalovirus-associated. In a later analysis, across HLA loci, associated TCR counts were highest for DRB1, lowest for HLA-C.

On this clone itself: What it binds is unknown.

This CDR3 has 16 residues. Germline V gene data show CDR1 as GTSNPN and CDR2 as SVGIG (reference sequence). The V and J ends lost 0 bases and 2 bases respectively, with 13 bases between them. Amplification used 60 Vbeta primers and 13 Jbeta primers. Assay used: immunoSEQ multiplex PCR; TCRdb lists only in-frame clones, some missing. The sample records about 130,000 clones, approximately 61% being singletons. The source material was PBMCs. The chain has TRBV30 and TRBJ2-2, with a weak D call TRBD2 (7 bases). This sequence originates from a woman aged 40 to 50 in good health and CMV-seronegative. Written as DNA, the CDR3 is TGTGCCTGGAGTGTACGGGGGGCCGTAAACACCGGGGAGCTGTTTTTT. This gives the protein CAWSVRGAVNTGELFF.